Following are 2 T cell receptor beta chains from one sample sequenced in a study of T cells in narcolepsy (dated by TCRdb to the late 2010s). Libraries were prepared through the immunoSEQ multiplex PCR assay. Not all clones reach the TCRdb copy of this immuneACCESS table, which keeps in-frame sequences only. Checked studies attribute under half of the gap to unresolved V genes and leave the rest unexplained. In all, the sample holds 25,000 to 35,000 clones, and roughly 82% of those were seen once. Approximately 1% of the sample belongs to the ten largest clones. Sequenced material: CD45RA- memory CD4+ T cells from PBMCs. The intended sense of this specimen's cell subset or site label: memory T cells sorted ex vivo from peripheral blood. All receptors come from a human donor with narcolepsy.

This clone appeared a few times. The rearrangement uses TRBV2 and TRBJ2-5; TRBD1 matches 9 bases. The germline gives CDR1 SNHLY, CDR2 FYNNEI. The CDR3 extends over 18 amino acids. Trimming at V came to 6 bases and at J to 1 base, leaving 15 bases not matched to a gene. This CDR3 is CASRPGTGFSKAQETQYF. In DNA, the CDR3 is TGTGCCAGCAGGCCTGGGACAGGGTTCTCTAAGGCCCAAGAGACCCAGTACTTC.

This chain links TRBV27 with TRBJ1-6; no definite D call. V lost 4 bases to trimming and J lost 10 bases, with 14 bases between them. The CDR3 consists of 14 residues. From germline, CDR1 is MNHEY and CDR2 SMNVEV (reference sequence). In nucleotides, the CDR3 is TGTGCCAGCAGTTCCCTGGACCTTGCCTCACCCCTCCACTTT. As protein: CASSSLDLASPLHF.